The rows below give T cell receptor beta chains drawn from one sample of a study of cytomegalovirus exposure and HLA in healthy donors. Measured with immunoSEQ multiplex PCR; TCRdb has only the in-frame clones, and not every one. The table lists 150,000 to 200,000 clones, around 76% of them singletons. The sample taken for sequencing was PBMCs. The receptors originated from a man younger than 40 in good health and CMV-seronegative. Both conserved end residues are part of each CDR3. D genes are given only for firm matches.

CDR3: CASSLMRGGQGNYEQYF; J: TRBJ2-7; V: TRBV27; D: TRBD1
CDR3: CASRIRTGFTDTQYF; J: TRBJ2-3; V: TRBV6-4; D: TRBD1
CDR3: CASSPPGLGRETQYF; J: TRBJ2-5; V: TRBV27; D: TRBD2
CDR3: CASSSDRGSNQPQHF; J: TRBJ1-5; V: TRBV6-6; D: TRBD1
CDR3: CASSPRTSGRGPDF; J: TRBJ2-3; V: TRBV27; D: TRBD2
CDR3: CSVEDRTGGPGGYTF; J: TRBJ1-2; V: TRBV29-1; D: TRBD1
CDR3: CASSQAQGRNEKLFF; J: TRBJ1-4; V: TRBV4-1; D: .
CDR3: CASSFLTEAFF; J: TRBJ1-1; V: TRBV7-9; D: .
CDR3: CASTLGAGSYEQYF; J: .; V: TRBV2; D: .
CDR3: CASSPHTNIGETQYF; J: TRBJ2-5; V: TRBV5-1; D: .
CDR3: CASLPTPVLNYEQYF; J: .; V: TRBV10-2; D: .
CDR3: CASSFGDTVASGEQFF; J: TRBJ2-1; V: TRBV28; D: .
CDR3: CASSPPGGNQQPQHF; J: TRBJ1-5; V: TRBV4-1; D: .
CDR3: CASSVATGGTEAFF; J: TRBJ1-1; V: TRBV9; D: TRBD1
CDR3: CSVVGGASVYEQYF; J: TRBJ2-7; V: TRBV29-1; D: .
CDR3: CASSPGQGHQPQHF; J: TRBJ1-5; V: TRBV7-6; D: .
CDR3: CASTMGLAGGGNEQFF; J: TRBJ2-1; V: TRBV6-6; D: TRBD2
CDR3: CSVAGGYEQYF; J: TRBJ2-7; V: TRBV20-1; D: TRBD1